These 20 T cell receptor beta chains came from one sample sequenced in a study of blood T cell repertoires in COVID-19 (dated by TCRdb to the early 2020s). Library construction relied on the immunoSEQ multiplex PCR assay. TCRdb re-hosts the immuneACCESS table, in-frame sequences only. Its copies lack some clones; in the studies checked, an unresolved V gene accounts for under half of them, and the cause for the rest is not known. Across this sample there are some 400,000 clones, with roughly four fifths seen only once. The top ten clones comprise about 1% of the sample. The sequencing input was peripheral blood. The receptors shown here come from a human donor with acute or convalescent COVID-19. The donor label of this sample is uncertain.

This rearrangement joins TRBV11-2 to TRBJ2-7; TRBD1 is a possible D gene (5 bases). Trimming cost V 2 bases and J 2 bases, with 16 bases left between them. The CDR3 is 16 residues long. Germline CDR1 SGHAT, CDR2 FQNNGV. CDR3 loop: CASSLRWGTGAYEQYF. The DNA of the CDR3 is TGTGCCAGCAGCTTACGGTGGGGAACAGGAGCCTACGAGCAGTACTTC.

This chain links TRBV21-1 with TRBJ2-7; the table's D call, TRBD1, was not checked against the DNA. TRBV21-1 is given as a pseudogene. This CDR3 comprises 14 residues. The CDR3 bases are TGTGCCAGCAGTTACAGGGGGAATGGATACGAGCAGTACTTC. It yields the protein CASSYRGNGYEQYF.

On this clone itself: Other DNA variants within this sample encode the same CDR3. V and J are TRBV3-1 (or the pseudogene TRBV3-2) and TRBJ1-3; D ambiguous. The V gene lost 1 base and the J gene lost 4 bases, with 5 bases spanning the gap. The CDR3 contains 13 residues. Germline CDR1 LGHDT, CDR2 YNNKEL (reference sequence). The CDR3 region has the DNA TGTGCCAGCAGCCAAGTTGTAGGAAACACCATATATTTT. The encoded protein is CASSQVVGNTIYF.

The genes are TRBV28 and TRBJ1-4; no clear D. Germline V gives CDR1 MDHEN, CDR2 SYDVKM. The CDR3 has 13 amino acids. Deletions cut 2 bases from V and 9 bases from J, with 10 bases between. DNA of the CDR3: TGTGCCAGCAGTTTACCGGGATTAAAAAAACTGTTTTTT. Its translation is CASSLPGLKKLFF.

The chain couples TRBV6-5 to TRBJ2-5; D may be TRBD1 (6 bases). V gave up 10 bases and J gave up 4 bases, with 19 bases separating them. This CDR3 is built from 14 residues. CDR1 is MNHEY, CDR2 SVGAGI, per germline. As DNA, the CDR3 is TGTGCCACTCTCCTCAGGGGCCTCGGAGAGACCCAGTACTTC. This encodes CATLLRGLGETQYF.

The rearrangement uses TRBV12-5 and TRBJ2-2; D gene uncertain. V lost 7 bases to trimming and J lost 2 bases, with 5 bases between them. This CDR3 contains 12 residues. Germline V lookup: CDR1 LGHNT, CDR2 FRNRAP. The CDR3 nucleotides are TGTGCTAGTGAGCGAAACACCGGGGAGCTGTTTTTT. This translates into CASERNTGELFF.

The chain combines TRBV6-1 with TRBJ1-5, with TRBD1 matching over 7 bases. Germline CDR1 reads MNHNS; CDR2 reads SASEGT. V shed 3 bases, J shed 5 bases, and the junction held 7 bases outside the gene matches. CDR3 size: 15 residues. CDR3 bases: TGTGCCAGCAGTGAGGGGACAGCGCAATATCAGCCCCAGCATTTT. Translation gives CASSEGTAQYQPQHF.

The V and J genes are TRBV28 and TRBJ2-7; 9 nucleotides match TRBD2. The CDR3 sequence is 14 residues long. V lost 5 bases and J lost 2; bases outside the gene matches: 4. Germline CDR1 is MDHEN and CDR2 is SYDVKM. The CDR3 DNA is TGTGCCAGCAGTCATAGCGGGGGAGCCTACGAGCAGTACTTC. Translating gives CASSHSGGAYEQYF. The variable domain in full, completed from reference TRBV28 and TRBJ2-7, reads DVKVTQSSRYLVKRTGEKVFLECVQDMDHENMFWYRQDPGLGLRLIYFSYDVKMKEKGDIPEGYSVSREKKERFSLILESASTNQTSMYLCASSHSGGAYEQYFGPGTRLTVT.

This sequence joins TRBV15 and TRBJ1-3; 7 bases line up with TRBD1. Germline trimming cut 6 bases from V and 0 bases from J; bases unmatched to any gene: 5. The CDR3 extends over 15 amino acids. Germline assignment: CDR1 LNHNV and CDR2 YYDKDF (reference sequence). For the CDR3, the DNA is TGTGCCACCAGGACAGGGCGGCCCTCTGGAAACACCATATATTTT. The encoded protein is CATRTGRPSGNTIYF.

The V gene is TRBV10-1, the J gene TRBJ2-2; D might be TRBD2 (5 bases). V lost 2 bases to trimming and J lost 5 bases, with 15 bases between them. Germline CDR1 and CDR2: WNHNN and SYGVQD (reference sequence). The CDR3 runs to 16 residues. CDR3 DNA: TGCGCCAGCAGTGAGGGAGGTGTTACGGGTACCGGGGAGCTGTTTTTT. Encoded protein: CASSEGGVTGTGELFF.

The rearrangement links TRBV5-8 to TRBJ2-2; the D gene is possibly TRBD1 (6 bases). CDR3 length equals 16 residues. V was cut by 3 bases and J by 5 bases, with 17 bases left in between. CDR1 SGHTS and CDR2 YDEGEE come from the germline V gene. CDR3 region: CASSWVLDRRTGELFF. CDR3 DNA sequence: TGTGCCAGCAGCTGGGTCCTCGACAGGAGAACCGGGGAGCTGTTTTTT.

V and J are TRBV29-1 and TRBJ2-7, with 12 bases matching TRBD1. Germline lookup yields CDR1 SQVTM and CDR2 ANQGSEA. The CDR3 has 13 amino acids. V trimming: 6 bases; J trimming: 4 bases; junction bases outside the gene matches: 4. CDR3 DNA: TGCAGCGTCCCGGGACAGGGGGCGTACGAGCAGTACTTC. This sequence encodes CSVPGQGAYEQYF.

This chain connects TRBV7-9 to TRBJ1-6; D may be TRBD1 (5 bases). V lost 6 bases, J lost 7 bases, and 19 bases lay in between. Germline CDR1 is SEHNR and CDR2 is FQNEAQ (reference sequence). CDR3 size: 16 residues. The CDR3 DNA is TGTGCCAGCAGGTCAGATAGGGGCGAGATCAATTCACCCCTCCACTTT. Protein: CASRSDRGEINSPLHF. The full variable domain, rest sourced from reference TRBV7-9 and TRBJ1-6, is DTGVSQNPRHKITKRGQNVTFRCDPISEHNRLYWYRQTLGQGPEFLTYFQNEAQLEKSRLLSDRFSAERPKGSFSTLEIQRTEQGDSAMYLCASRSDRGEINSPLHFGNGTRLTVT.

The V call is TRBV19, the J call TRBJ2-1; D uncertain. The length of the CDR3 is 13 residues. Germline CDR1 and CDR2: LNHDA and SQIVND (reference sequence). Trimming pared 5 bases from V and 6 bases from J, leaving 11 bases between. The CDR3 nucleotides read TGTGCCAGTAGTCAGAGATCGGGCAATGAGCAGTTCTTC. Translating gives CASSQRSGNEQFF.

A remark on this clone: Other nucleotide sequences in the sample specify the same CDR3. The chain employs TRBV11-2 and TRBJ1-1, with D maybe TRBD1 (6 bases). The V end was cut by 5 bases, the J end by 1 base, with 14 bases between. This CDR3 is 15 amino acids long. Germline V lookup: CDR1 SGHAT, CDR2 FQNNGV. In DNA, the CDR3 is TGTGCCAGCAGCGGATGGACAGTCGGGAACACTGAAGCTTTCTTT. Protein: CASSGWTVGNTEAFF.

The V gene is TRBV30, the J gene TRBJ1-5; a possible D gene is TRBD1 (5 bases). CDR3 size: 15 residues. Between the trimmed V and J ends, which lost 0 bases and 3 bases, there was a span of 12 bases. Germline loops: CDR1 GTSNPN, CDR2 SVGIG (reference sequence). This CDR3 is CAWSVGLTDNQPQHF. The CDR3 DNA reads as TGTGCCTGGAGTGTAGGGTTGACAGACAATCAGCCCCAGCATTTT.

The V and J genes are TRBV7-2 and TRBJ1-2; D is unclear. Germline loops: CDR1 SGHTA, CDR2 FQGNSA. Trimming pared 7 bases from V and 4 bases from J, leaving 16 bases between. The CDR3 has 14 residues. Written as DNA, the CDR3 is TGTGCCAGCACCTCCCGTTGGGCCCCCTATGGCTACACCTTC. Translating gives CASTSRWAPYGYTF.

V is TRBV7-9 and J is TRBJ2-2, with unresolved D. The CDR3 sequence is 13 residues long. V lost 4 bases, J lost 7 bases, and 10 bases lay in between. The V gene's germline CDR1 is SEHNR and CDR2 FQNEAQ (reference sequence). The CDR3 protein is CASSSSSNGELFF. CDR3 DNA: TGTGCCAGCAGCTCCTCTAGTAACGGGGAGCTGTTTTTT.

The chain is built from TRBV27 and TRBJ2-7; D is perhaps TRBD1 (5 bases). Germline V CDR1 and CDR2: MNHEY, SMNVEV (reference sequence). The V and J ends lost 4 bases and 2 bases respectively, with 12 bases between them. The CDR3 has 14 amino acids. CDR3 sequence: CASSSTGPPYEQYF. The CDR3 bases are TGTGCCAGCAGTTCAACAGGTCCACCCTACGAGCAGTACTTC.

The table lists this clone with a count of one. This sequence joins TRBV7-9 and TRBJ2-1, with 9 bases that match TRBD1. There are 15 residues in the CDR3. The V and J ends lost 6 bases and 9 bases, in that order; junction bases with no gene match: 12. Per the germline V gene, CDR1 is SEHNR and CDR2 is FQNEAQ (reference sequence). In DNA form, the CDR3 reads TGTGCCAGCAGTCCCCGGGACAGGGTCCCCGGTGAGCAGTTCTTC. Its protein is CASSPRDRVPGEQFF.